This TCR beta chain was identified in a study of blood T cell repertoires in COVID-19. The CDR3 extends over 15 amino acids. The germline CDR1 and CDR2 sequences are LGHNA and YNFKEQ. Trimming removed 2 bases from V and 2 bases from J, with 10 bases in between. Assay used: immunoSEQ multiplex PCR; TCRdb lists only in-frame clones, some missing. The sample records some 200,000 clones, more than 75% being singletons. Input material: peripheral blood. This chain connects TRBV4-2 to TRBJ1-5; D not resolved. The TCR sequence derives from a man in his forties with active or convalescent COVID-19. In nucleotides, the CDR3 is TGTGCCAGCAGCCAAACCGGCGAGGGCAATCAGCCCCAGCATTTT. Amino acid sequence: CASSQTGEGNQPQHF.